Presented here are 7 T cell receptor beta chains from one specimen sequenced in a study of cytomegalovirus exposure and HLA in healthy donors. The PCR employed 60 Vbeta primers together with 13 Jbeta primers. The data were produced by immunoSEQ multiplex PCR, yet TCRdb's version contains in-frame clones alone and is incomplete. The sample has some 150,000 clones; 73% are singletons. The sample comprised PBMCs. The receptors derive from a human donor in good health.

The chain combines TRBV2 with TRBJ1-1, with TRBD1 matching over 9 bases. Trimming removed 8 bases from V and 3 bases from J; junction bases left unmatched: 4. The length of the CDR3 is 13 residues. Germline-derived CDR1 and CDR2 are SNHLY and FYNNEI. The CDR3 reads CASGTGRYTEAFF. Here the CDR3 DNA reads TGTGCCAGCGGGACAGGGAGATACACTGAAGCTTTCTTT.

The chain has TRBV7-9 and TRBJ2-3, with 8 nucleotides matching TRBD2. Germline trimming cut 1 base from V and 5 bases from J; bases unmatched to any gene: 2. Germline V lookup: CDR1 SEHNR, CDR2 FQNEAQ (reference sequence). The CDR3 covers 14 residues. CDR3: CASSLVLAVDTQYF. The CDR3 nucleotides read TGTGCCAGCAGCTTAGTACTAGCGGTAGATACGCAGTATTTT.

This chain links TRBV4-2 with TRBJ2-1, with 8 bases matching TRBD2. V lost 3 bases, J lost 3 bases, and 4 bases stayed unmatched. The germline V gene has CDR1 LGHNA and CDR2 YNFKEQ. The CDR3 is 15 residues long. In DNA, the CDR3 is TGTGCCAGCAGCCAGATAGCGGGATTCTACAATGAGCAGTTCTTC. As protein: CASSQIAGFYNEQFF.

This clone was seen only once. One end of the junction varies from germline; a read error may be responsible. The chain uses TRBV9 and TRBJ1-1; D not resolved. The CDR3 runs to 14 residues. Looked up from germline, CDR1 is SGDLS and CDR2 is YYNGEE. The CDR3 protein is CASSVDSMNAEAFF. DNA of the CDR3: TGTGCCAGCAGCGTGGACTCTATGAACGCTGAAGCTTTCTTT.

The chain recombines TRBV30 with TRBJ2-5, with TRBD2 matching 13 bases. TRBJ2-7 explains the end of the DNA better; the J call may be wrong. In germline, CDR1 is GTSNPN, CDR2 SVGIG (reference sequence). The CDR3 has 15 amino acids. CDR3 nucleotides: TGTGCCTGGAGGACGGGACTAGCGGGATTGTACGAGCAGTACTTC. Translation gives CAWRTGLAGLYEQYF.

The chain recombines TRBV29-1 with TRBJ1-1; D uncertain. The CDR3 has 12 amino acids. V lost 3 bases and J 2 bases, leaving 7 bases between the germline ends. Germline V lookup: CDR1 SQVTM, CDR2 ANQGSEA. CDR3 bases: TGCAGCGTTGAGGCAGTTAACACTGAAGCTTTCTTT. Residues: CSVEAVNTEAFF.

The chain uses TRBV5-1 and TRBJ2-2, with 7 bases fitting TRBD2. This CDR3 has 15 residues. Germline V CDR1 and CDR2: SGHRS, YFSETQ. The V gene end was trimmed by 3 bases and the J gene end by 2 bases; junction bases not matched to a gene: 4. In DNA, the CDR3 is TGCGCCAGCAGCTCCGGGACTACAAACACCGGGGAGCTGTTTTTT. It is translated as CASSSGTTNTGELFF.